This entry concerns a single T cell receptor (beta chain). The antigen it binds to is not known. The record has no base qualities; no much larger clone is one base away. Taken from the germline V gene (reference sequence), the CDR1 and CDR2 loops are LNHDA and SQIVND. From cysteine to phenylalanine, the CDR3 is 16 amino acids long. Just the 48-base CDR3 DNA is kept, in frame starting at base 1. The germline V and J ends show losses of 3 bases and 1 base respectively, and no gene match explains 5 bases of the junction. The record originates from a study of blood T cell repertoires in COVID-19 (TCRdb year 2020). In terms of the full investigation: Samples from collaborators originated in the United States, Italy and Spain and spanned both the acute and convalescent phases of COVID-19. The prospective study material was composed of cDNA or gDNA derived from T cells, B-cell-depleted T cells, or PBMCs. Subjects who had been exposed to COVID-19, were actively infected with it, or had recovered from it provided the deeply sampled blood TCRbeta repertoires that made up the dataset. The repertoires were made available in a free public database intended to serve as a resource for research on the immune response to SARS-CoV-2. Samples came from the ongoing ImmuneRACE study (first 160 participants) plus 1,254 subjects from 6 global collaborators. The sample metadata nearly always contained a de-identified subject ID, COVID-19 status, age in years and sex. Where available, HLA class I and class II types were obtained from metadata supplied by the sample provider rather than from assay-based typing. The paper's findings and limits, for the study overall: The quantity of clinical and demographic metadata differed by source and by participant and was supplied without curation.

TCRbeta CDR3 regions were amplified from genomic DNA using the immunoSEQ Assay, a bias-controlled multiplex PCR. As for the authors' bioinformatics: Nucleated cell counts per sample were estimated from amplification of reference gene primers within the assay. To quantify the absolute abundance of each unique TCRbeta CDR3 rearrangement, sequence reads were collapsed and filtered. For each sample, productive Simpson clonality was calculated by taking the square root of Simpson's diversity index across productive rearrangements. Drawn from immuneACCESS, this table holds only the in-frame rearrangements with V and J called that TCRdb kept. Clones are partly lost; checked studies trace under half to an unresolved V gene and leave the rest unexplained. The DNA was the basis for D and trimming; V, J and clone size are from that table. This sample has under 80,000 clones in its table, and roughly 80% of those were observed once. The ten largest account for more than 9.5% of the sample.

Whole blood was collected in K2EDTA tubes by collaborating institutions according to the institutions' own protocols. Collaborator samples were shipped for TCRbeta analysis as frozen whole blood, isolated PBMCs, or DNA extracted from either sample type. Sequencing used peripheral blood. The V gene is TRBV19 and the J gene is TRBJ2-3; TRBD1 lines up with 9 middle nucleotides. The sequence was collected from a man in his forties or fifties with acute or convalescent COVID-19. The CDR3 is CASSIAQGAGTDTQYF. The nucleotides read TGTGCCAGTAGTATTGCACAGGGGGCGGGCACAGATACGCAGTATTTT.